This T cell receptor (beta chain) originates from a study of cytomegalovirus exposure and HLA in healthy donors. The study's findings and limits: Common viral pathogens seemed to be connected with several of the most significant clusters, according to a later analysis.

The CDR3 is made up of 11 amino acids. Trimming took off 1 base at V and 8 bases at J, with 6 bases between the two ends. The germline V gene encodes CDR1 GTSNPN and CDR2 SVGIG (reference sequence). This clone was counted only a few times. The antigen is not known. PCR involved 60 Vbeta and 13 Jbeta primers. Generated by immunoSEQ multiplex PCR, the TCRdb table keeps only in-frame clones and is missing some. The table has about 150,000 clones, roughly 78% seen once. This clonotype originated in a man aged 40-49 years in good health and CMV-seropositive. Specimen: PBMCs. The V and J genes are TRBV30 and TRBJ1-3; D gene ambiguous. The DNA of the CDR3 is TGTGCCTGGAGTGCCCGGGACACCATATATTTT. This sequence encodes CAWSARDTIYF.